One T cell receptor (beta chain) is described in this entry. CD8+ and CD4+ T cells from blood underwent TCR beta sequencing, which was carried out in a high-throughput format. While CD8+ and CD4+ T cells were isolated negatively, TEMRA cells were enriched by FACS. An amount of RNA that ranged from about 0.45 to 1 ug was reverse transcribed with random hexamers. The TCR beta CDR3 was amplified by immunoSEQ multiplex PCR across 54 Vbeta, 13 Jbeta. TCRdb itself ran the immunoSEQ multiplex PCR reads through MiXCR, one entry per CDR3 protein. The data contain 330,000 or so distinct CDR3 sequences, about nine tenths of them seen just once; the ten biggest clones take up approximately 0.2%. This sample was taken from a study of CD8 T cells in Susac syndrome. CDR1 and CDR2 from the germline V gene are SQVTM and ANQGSEA. V lost 4 bases and J lost 7; bases outside the gene matches: 12. The CDR3 spans 15 residues.

This receptor was obtained from a human donor with multiple sclerosis. The J gene is TRBJ2-1, the V gene TRBV29-1; 8 bases are shared with TRBD1. The sequenced material came from CD8+ T cells from PBMCs. The CDR3 DNA is TGCAGCGTTGGGGGGTCTAGGACAGGGATTAATGAGCAGTTCTTC. Translation gives CSVGGSRTGINEQFF.